Following are 22 T cell receptor beta chains from one sample sequenced in a study of T cell changes during pregnancy in multiple sclerosis. The table came from immunoSEQ multiplex PCR; TCRdb's copy has only in-frame clones and leaves some out. Here the sample spans approximately 65,000 clones, around 94% being singletons. The specimen comprised CD8+ T cells from peripheral blood mononuclear cells, sampled in the third trimester of pregnancy. Receptor source: a female donor in good health, enrolled as a control in a pregnancy study.

The chain combines TRBV19 with TRBJ2-7; 8 nucleotides line up with TRBD1. There are 13 residues in the CDR3. The germline V gene has CDR1 LNHDA and CDR2 SQIVND (reference sequence). V shed 3 bases and J 4 bases; nucleotides not matched to a gene: 2. The CDR3 reads CASSIRQGYEQYF. The CDR3 DNA reads TGTGCCAGTAGTATCAGACAGGGGTACGAGCAGTACTTC.

This chain uses TRBV5-4 with TRBJ2-4; tentatively, D is TRBD2 (6 bases). Germline CDR1 is SGHNT and CDR2 is YYREEE (reference sequence). The ends were cut back, 4 bases at V and 1 base at J, with 12 bases in the middle. The CDR3 contains 15 residues. For the CDR3, the DNA is TGTGCCAGCAGCGTAATCGGGGGTGCCAAAAACATTCAGTACTTC. Protein: CASSVIGGAKNIQYF.

The V call is TRBV25-1, the J call TRBJ2-5; 11 bases are shared with TRBD2. This CDR3 region has 18 residues. Germline CDR1 reads MGHDK; CDR2 reads SYGVNS. Germline trimming cut 2 bases from V and 3 bases from J; bases unmatched to any gene: 11. In DNA, the CDR3 is TGTGCCAGCAGTGAAGCACTAGCGGGGGCGTTCAGGGAAGAGACCCAGTACTTC. Its protein product is CASSEALAGAFREETQYF.

This clone has a handful of counts. The rearrangement links TRBV4-1 to TRBJ1-6, with D maybe TRBD1 (6 bases). In germline, CDR1 is MGHRA, CDR2 YSYEKL. V gave up 1 base and J gave up 9 bases, with 13 bases separating them. This CDR3 region has 15 residues. In DNA, the CDR3 is TGCGCCAGCAGCCAAGGGGTCCAGGGGAGTTCACCCCTCCACTTT. Translating gives CASSQGVQGSSPLHF.

This chain connects TRBV12-5 to TRBJ2-3; a possible D gene is TRBD2 (6 bases). In germline, CDR1 is LGHNT, CDR2 FRNRAP. The germline V and J ends were trimmed by 2 bases and 10 bases, with 34 bases remaining between them. CDR3 size: 20 residues. The CDR3 protein is CASGLLTHMSPGLTPSAQYF. The CDR3 coding sequence is TGTGCTAGTGGTTTGCTTACTCACATGTCCCCGGGACTGACCCCTTCCGCGCAGTATTTT.

The gene calls are TRBV4-3 and TRBJ2-3, with D perhaps matching TRBD1 (6 bases). V was clipped by 0 bases and J by 3 bases, with 10 bases between them. This CDR3 is 15 amino acids long. The germline CDR1 and CDR2 sequences are LGHNA and YSLEER. The DNA of the CDR3 is TGCGCCAGCAGCCAAGAACTGGGGGCAACAGATACGCAGTATTTT. This encodes CASSQELGATDTQYF.

CDR3 region: CASSPGQKFYEQYF. The CDR3 coding sequence is TGTGCCAGCAGCCCGGGACAGAAATTCTACGAGCAGTACTTC. The chain uses TRBV5-6 and TRBJ2-7; 7 nucleotides align to TRBD1. The V gene's germline CDR1 is SGHDT and CDR2 YYEEEE. This CDR3 is 14 amino acids long. Trimming removed 4 bases from V and 3 bases from J; junction bases left unmatched: 7. The variable domain in full, completed from reference TRBV5-6 and TRBJ2-7, reads DAGVTQSPTHLIKTRGQQVTLRCSPKSGHDTVSWYQQALGQGPQFIFQYYEEEERQRGNFPDRFSGHQFPNYSSELNVNALLLGDSALYLCASSPGQKFYEQYFGPGTRLTVT.

This rearrangement joins TRBV5-4 to TRBJ2-4; 8 bases agree with TRBD2. The CDR3 is made up of 17 amino acids. Trimming cost V 6 bases and J 1 base; bases outside gene matches: 12. The germline gives CDR1 SGHNT, CDR2 YYREEE (reference sequence). The CDR3 loop is CASTLFGSSGAKNIQYF. In DNA form, the CDR3 reads TGTGCCAGCACCCTATTTGGATCTAGCGGGGCCAAAAACATTCAGTACTTC.

The V and J genes are TRBV15 and TRBJ1-5; D may be TRBD1 (6 bases). This CDR3 is 14 amino acids long. V gave up 7 bases and J gave up 2 bases, with 12 bases separating them. Per germline, CDR1 LNHNV and CDR2 YYDKDF (reference sequence). The CDR3 is CATNRGHGNQPQHF. The CDR3 DNA sequence: TGTGCCACCAACCGGGGACATGGCAATCAGCCCCAGCATTTT.

The chain combines TRBV4-2 with TRBJ2-3; TRBD2 agrees at 13 bases. Germline lookup yields CDR1 LGHNA and CDR2 YNFKEQ. This CDR3 is built from 22 residues. After removal of 4 bases from V and 1 base from J, the junction contained 20 bases not matched to a gene. Here the CDR3 reads CASSRDLSFTSGGAFRTDTQYF. In DNA form, the CDR3 reads TGTGCCAGCAGCCGAGACCTTTCTTTTACTAGCGGGGGGGCCTTTCGCACAGATACGCAGTATTTT.

The J gene is TRBJ2-7, the V gene TRBV7-2; 10 nucleotides match TRBD1. Trimming removed 1 base from V and 3 bases from J; junction bases left unmatched: 0. The CDR3 spans 14 residues. Germline V CDR1 and CDR2: SGHTA, FQGNSA. The CDR3 DNA sequence: TGTGCCAGCAGCTTAGGGGACAGGGGCTACGAGCAGTACTTC. The encoded protein is CASSLGDRGYEQYF.

The chain links TRBV6-5 to TRBJ2-7; possible D gene TRBD1, 6 bases. The V gene's germline CDR1 is MNHEY and CDR2 SVGAGI. CDR3 size: 12 residues. Trimming cost V 6 bases and J 2 bases, with 8 bases left between them. CDR3 bases: TGTGCCAGCAGCGACAGGACCTACGAGCAGTACTTC. Translating it yields CASSDRTYEQYF.

The chain carries TRBV14 and TRBJ2-5; TRBD1 aligns across 9 bases. The CDR3 totals 16 residues. V lost 3 bases, J lost 5 bases, and 10 bases stayed unmatched. Germline-derived CDR1 and CDR2 are SGHDN and FVKESK. The CDR3 DNA reads TGTGCCAGCAGCCAGAACAAACAGGGGGCCCGTGAGACCCAGTACTTC. This codes for CASSQNKQGARETQYF.

This chain joins TRBV18 and TRBJ1-4; D unclear. Germline V gene sequence: CDR1 KGHSH, CDR2 LQKENI. The CDR3 is made up of 16 amino acids. V was shortened by 6 bases and J by 4 bases, with 18 bases between the two germline ends. CDR3 in amino acids: CASSLPTGKDNEKLFF. In nucleotides, the CDR3 is TGTGCCAGCTCCTTACCGACTGGAAAGGATAATGAAAAACTGTTTTTT.

This chain connects TRBV19 to TRBJ2-2, with 7 bases matching TRBD1. The germline V gene has CDR1 LNHDA and CDR2 SQIVND (reference sequence). V lost 7 bases and J lost 4; bases outside the gene matches: 9. The CDR3 sequence is 15 residues long. The CDR3 loop is CASTLRGGGTGELFF. CDR3 DNA sequence: TGTGCCAGTACCCTTAGAGGGGGCGGCACCGGGGAGCTGTTTTTT. The complete variable domain, with remaining parts taken from reference TRBV19 and TRBJ2-2, reads DGGITQSPKYLFRKEGQNVTLSCEQNLNHDAMYWYRQDPGQGLRLIYYSQIVNDFQKGDIAEGYSVSREKKESFPLTVTSAQKNPTAFYLCASTLRGGGTGELFFGEGSRLTVL.

This chain uses TRBV6-5 with TRBJ1-2, with 7 positions matching TRBD1. Losses at the gene ends were 6 bases for V and 4 bases for J; bases not matched to a gene: 8. Germline V gene lookup returns CDR1 MNHEY and CDR2 SVGAGI. This CDR3 contains 14 residues. CDR3 bases: TGTGCCAGCAGGAAGGGACAGAACCTCTATGGCTACACCTTC. This codes for CASRKGQNLYGYTF.

The chain employs TRBV27 and TRBJ2-1; 12 bases match TRBD2. Germline trimming cut 6 bases from V and 5 bases from J; bases unmatched to any gene: 5. CDR1 MNHEY and CDR2 SMNVEV come from the germline V gene (reference sequence). The CDR3 has 15 residues. This CDR3 reads CASSLGLAGNNEQFF. For the CDR3, the DNA is TGTGCCAGCAGCCTCGGACTAGCGGGGAACAATGAGCAGTTCTTC.

DNA for the CDR3: TGCGCCAGCAGCCAGGGAACAGGGATCCGGAACACCATATATTTT. As protein: CASSQGTGIRNTIYF. The V call is TRBV4-3, the J call TRBJ1-3; tentatively, D is TRBD1 (6 bases). Germline CDR1 is LGHNA and CDR2 is YSLEER. The CDR3 has 15 amino acids. Trimming removed 3 bases at V and 7 bases at J, with 16 bases between.

The chain combines TRBV5-4 with TRBJ2-7, with 7 bases identical to TRBD1. Germline values: CDR1 SGHNT, CDR2 YYREEE (reference sequence). The CDR3 has 16 amino acids. The V and J ends lost 3 bases and 4 bases, in that order; junction bases with no gene match: 13. Here the CDR3 DNA reads TGTGCCAGCAGCTCAGAAAGGGACAGCCACAGTTACGAGCAGTACTTC. This codes for CASSSERDSHSYEQYF.

The chain carries TRBV5-1 and TRBJ1-1, with a possible D match to TRBD1 (5 bases). The germline CDR1 and CDR2 sequences are SGHRS and YFSETQ. V lost 0 bases and J lost 1, with 13 bases in between. This CDR3 contains 16 residues. DNA for the CDR3: TGCGCCAGCAGCTTGGCCGCTGGGGGGTCGAACACTGAAGCTTTCTTT. This gives the protein CASSLAAGGSNTEAFF. The whole variable domain, remainder taken from reference TRBV5-1 and TRBJ1-1, is KAGVTQTPRYLIKTRGQQVTLSCSPISGHRSVSWYQQTPGQGLQFLFEYFSETQRNKGNFPGRFSGRQFSNSRSEMNVSTLELGDSALYLCASSLAAGGSNTEAFFGQGTRLTVV.

This chain connects TRBV7-2 to TRBJ2-2; the D gene is possibly TRBD1 (5 bases). Trimming shortened V by 3 bases and J by 8 bases, and 10 bases separated the two germline ends. Germline values: CDR1 SGHTA, CDR2 FQGNSA. The CDR3 length is 13 residues. The DNA of the CDR3 is TGTGCCAGCAGCTTTCCGACAGAAGGGGAGCTGTTTTTT. Its translation: CASSFPTEGELFF.

V gene TRBV7-8 combines with J gene TRBJ1-1, with a possible D match to TRBD1 (5 bases). V was pared by 3 bases and J by 0 bases, with 8 bases between. This CDR3 comprises 14 residues. Germline CDR1 and CDR2: SGHVS and FQNEAQ. This chain's CDR3 is CASSFGQLNTEAFF. CDR3 DNA sequence: TGTGCCAGCAGCTTTGGACAACTGAACACTGAAGCTTTCTTT.